This TCR beta chain was profiled in a study of T cells after posttransplantation cyclophosphamide. Study-wide results and limits: Later post-transplant blood repertoires were often dominated by donor CD8+ memory clones. Tissue-infiltrating T cells from skin or gut overlapped little with blood T cells.

Notes on this clone: Its antigen remains unidentified.

Sequenced by immunoSEQ multiplex PCR; TCRdb stores in-frame clones only, minus some. The table lists roughly 3,700 clones, 83% of them singletons, with 6.5% in the top ten. V dropped 0 bases and J dropped 4 bases, with 5 bases sitting between them. Germline CDR1 reads SGHKS; CDR2 reads YYEKEE (reference sequence). The CDR3 spans 13 residues. Cyclophosphamide on days +3 and +4 followed busulfan-fludarabine conditioning and a marrow graft. J is TRBJ1-5 and V is TRBV5-5; D unclear. The input for sequencing was CD4+ T cells sorted from blood, taken around 250 days after a stem cell transplant with posttransplant cyclophosphamide. The TCR comes from a male patient in his thirties who received an allogeneic stem cell transplant from a related donor, was CMV-positive, and had no GVHD. A subset of T cells may come from the graft donor. The CDR3 nucleotides read TGTGCCAGCAGCTTGGCGGGAAATCAGCCCCAGCATTTT. This sequence encodes CASSLAGNQPQHF.